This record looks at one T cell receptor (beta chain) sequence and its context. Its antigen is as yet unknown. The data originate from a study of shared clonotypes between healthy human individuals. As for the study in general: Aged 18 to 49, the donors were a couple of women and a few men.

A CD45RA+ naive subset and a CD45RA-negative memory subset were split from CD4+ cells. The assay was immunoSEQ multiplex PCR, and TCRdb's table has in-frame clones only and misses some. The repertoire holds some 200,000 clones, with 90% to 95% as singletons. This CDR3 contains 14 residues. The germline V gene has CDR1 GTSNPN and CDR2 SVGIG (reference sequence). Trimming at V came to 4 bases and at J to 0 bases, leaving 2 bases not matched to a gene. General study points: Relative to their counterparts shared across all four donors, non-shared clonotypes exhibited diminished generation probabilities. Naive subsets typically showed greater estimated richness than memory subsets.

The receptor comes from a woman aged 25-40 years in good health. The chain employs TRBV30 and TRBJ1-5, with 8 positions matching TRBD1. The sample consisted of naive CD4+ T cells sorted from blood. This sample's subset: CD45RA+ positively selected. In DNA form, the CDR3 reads TGTGCCTGGACAGACAGGGGTAGCAATCAGCCCCAGCATTTT. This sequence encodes CAWTDRGSNQPQHF.